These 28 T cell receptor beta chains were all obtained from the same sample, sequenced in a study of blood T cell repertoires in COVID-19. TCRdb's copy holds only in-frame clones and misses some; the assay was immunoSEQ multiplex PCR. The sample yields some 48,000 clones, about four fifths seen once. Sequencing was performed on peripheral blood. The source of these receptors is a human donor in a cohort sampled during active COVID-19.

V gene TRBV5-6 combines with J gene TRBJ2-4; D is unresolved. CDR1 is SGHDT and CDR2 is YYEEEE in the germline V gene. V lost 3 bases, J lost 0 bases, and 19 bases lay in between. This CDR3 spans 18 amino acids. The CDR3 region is CASSSERQLLLAKNIQYF. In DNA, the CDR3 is TGTGCCAGCAGCTCGGAACGGCAGCTACTACTAGCCAAAAACATTCAGTACTTC.

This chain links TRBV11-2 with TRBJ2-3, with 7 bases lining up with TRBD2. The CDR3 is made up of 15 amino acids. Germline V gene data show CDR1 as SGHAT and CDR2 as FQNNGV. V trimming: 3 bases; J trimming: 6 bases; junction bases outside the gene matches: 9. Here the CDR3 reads CASSFSGTPVDTQYF. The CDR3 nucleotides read TGTGCCAGCAGCTTCAGCGGGACTCCCGTCGATACGCAGTATTTT.

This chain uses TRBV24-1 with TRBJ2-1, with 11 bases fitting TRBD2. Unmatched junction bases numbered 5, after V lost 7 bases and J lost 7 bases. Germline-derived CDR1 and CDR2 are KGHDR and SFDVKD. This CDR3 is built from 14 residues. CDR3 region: CATRGTSGRNEQFF. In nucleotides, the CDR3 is TGTGCCACCAGGGGGACTAGCGGACGAAATGAGCAGTTCTTC.

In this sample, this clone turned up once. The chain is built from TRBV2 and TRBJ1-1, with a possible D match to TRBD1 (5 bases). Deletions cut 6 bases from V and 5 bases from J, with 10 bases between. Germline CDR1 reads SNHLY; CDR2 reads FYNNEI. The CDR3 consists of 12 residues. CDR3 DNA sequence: TGTGCCAGCAGGGCGCAGGGAACTGAAGCTTTCTTT. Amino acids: CASRAQGTEAFF.

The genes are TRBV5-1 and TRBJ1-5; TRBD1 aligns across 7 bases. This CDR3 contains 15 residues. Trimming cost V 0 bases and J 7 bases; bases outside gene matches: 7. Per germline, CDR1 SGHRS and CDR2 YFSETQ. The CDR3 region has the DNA TGCGCCAGCAGCTTGGGAGGGGGCGCGCAACAGCCCCAGCATTTT. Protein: CASSLGGGAQQPQHF.

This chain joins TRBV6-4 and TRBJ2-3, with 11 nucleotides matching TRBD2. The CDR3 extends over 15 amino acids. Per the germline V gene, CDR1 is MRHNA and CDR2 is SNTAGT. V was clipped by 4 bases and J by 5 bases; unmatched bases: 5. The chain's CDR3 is CASSVLAGGRDTQYF. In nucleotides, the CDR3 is TGTGCCAGCAGTGTATTAGCGGGGGGGCGAGATACGCAGTATTTT.

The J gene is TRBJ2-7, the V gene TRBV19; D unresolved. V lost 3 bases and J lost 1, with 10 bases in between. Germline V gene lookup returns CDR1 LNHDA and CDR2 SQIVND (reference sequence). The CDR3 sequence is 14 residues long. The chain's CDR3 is CASSMSAGSYEQYF. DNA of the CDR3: TGTGCCAGTAGTATGTCGGCAGGTTCCTACGAGCAGTACTTC.

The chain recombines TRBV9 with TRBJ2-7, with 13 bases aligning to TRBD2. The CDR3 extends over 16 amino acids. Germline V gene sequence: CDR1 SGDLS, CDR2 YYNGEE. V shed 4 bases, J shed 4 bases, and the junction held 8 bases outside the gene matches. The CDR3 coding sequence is TGTGCCAGCAGCAGGACTAGCGGGAGCCCCCTATACGAGCAGTACTTC. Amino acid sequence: CASSRTSGSPLYEQYF. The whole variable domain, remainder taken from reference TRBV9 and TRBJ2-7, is DSGVTQTPKHLITATGQRVTLRCSPRSGDLSVYWYQQSLDQGLQFLIQYYNGEERAKGNILERFSAQQFPDLHSELNLSSLELGDSALYFCASSRTSGSPLYEQYFGPGTRLTVT.

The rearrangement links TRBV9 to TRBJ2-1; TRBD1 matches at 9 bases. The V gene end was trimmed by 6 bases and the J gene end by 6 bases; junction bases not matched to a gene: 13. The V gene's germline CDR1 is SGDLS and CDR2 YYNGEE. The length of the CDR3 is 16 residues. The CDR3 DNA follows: TGTGCCAGCAAGGGACAGGGAACCCGACCGGGCAATGAGCAGTTCTTC. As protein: CASKGQGTRPGNEQFF.

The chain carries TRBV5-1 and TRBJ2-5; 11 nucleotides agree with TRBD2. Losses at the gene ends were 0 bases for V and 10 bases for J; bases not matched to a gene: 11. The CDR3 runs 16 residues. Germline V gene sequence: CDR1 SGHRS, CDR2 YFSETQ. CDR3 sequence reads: CASSLGSSRLAGNQYF. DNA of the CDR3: TGCGCCAGCAGCTTGGGGTCCTCCCGACTAGCGGGGAACCAGTACTTC.

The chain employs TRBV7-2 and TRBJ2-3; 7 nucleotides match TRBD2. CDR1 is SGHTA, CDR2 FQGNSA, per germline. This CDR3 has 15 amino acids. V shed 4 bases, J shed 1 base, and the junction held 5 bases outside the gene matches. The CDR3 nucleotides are TGTGCCAGCAGCTGGCGGGGGAGTGGCACAGATACGCAGTATTTT. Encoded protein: CASSWRGSGTDTQYF.

CDR3 in DNA: TGTGCCAGCAGTACGAAACCGGGACTCGATGGCAATGAGCAGTTCTTC. Translated, it gives CASSTKPGLDGNEQFF. This chain connects TRBV5-6 to TRBJ2-1; maybe TRBD2 (6 bases). The CDR3 loop spans 16 amino acids. The germline gives CDR1 SGHDT, CDR2 YYEEEE. The ends were cut back, 5 bases at V and 6 bases at J, with 21 bases in the middle.

The CDR3 sequence is CASSYGGLAVLEQYF. The CDR3 DNA follows: TGTGCCAGCAGCTACGGTGGACTAGCGGTCTTAGAGCAGTACTTC. V usage is TRBV7-2 and J usage is TRBJ2-7; 10 positions agree with TRBD2. Germline lookup yields CDR1 SGHTA and CDR2 FQGNSA. V was clipped by 4 bases and J by 7 bases; unmatched bases: 10. This CDR3 is 15 amino acids long. The variable domain in full, with the rest retrieved from reference TRBV7-2 and TRBJ2-7, is GAGVSQSPSNKVTEKGKDVELRCDPISGHTALYWYRQSLGQGLEFLIYFQGNSAPDKSGLPSDRFSAERTGGSVSTLTIQRTQQEDSAVYLCASSYGGLAVLEQYFGPGTRLTVT.

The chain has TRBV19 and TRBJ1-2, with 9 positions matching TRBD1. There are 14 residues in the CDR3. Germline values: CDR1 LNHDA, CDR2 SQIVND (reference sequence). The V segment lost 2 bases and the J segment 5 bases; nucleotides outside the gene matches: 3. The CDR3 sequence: CASSIPGQGYGYTF. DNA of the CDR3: TGTGCCAGTAGTATACCGGGACAGGGTTATGGCTACACCTTC.

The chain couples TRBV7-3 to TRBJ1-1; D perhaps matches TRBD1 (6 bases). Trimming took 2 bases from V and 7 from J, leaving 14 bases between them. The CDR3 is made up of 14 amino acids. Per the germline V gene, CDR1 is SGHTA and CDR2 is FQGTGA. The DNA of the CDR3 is TGTGCCAGCAGCTTATTAGGGGGGGTCAGTGAAGCTTTCTTT. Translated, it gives CASSLLGGVSEAFF.

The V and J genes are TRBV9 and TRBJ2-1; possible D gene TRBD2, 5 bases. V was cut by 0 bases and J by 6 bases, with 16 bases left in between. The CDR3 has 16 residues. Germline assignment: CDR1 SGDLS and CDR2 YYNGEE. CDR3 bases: TGTGCCAGCAGCGTAGCGAGGACTCGCGATTCCAATGAGCAGTTCTTC. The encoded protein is CASSVARTRDSNEQFF.

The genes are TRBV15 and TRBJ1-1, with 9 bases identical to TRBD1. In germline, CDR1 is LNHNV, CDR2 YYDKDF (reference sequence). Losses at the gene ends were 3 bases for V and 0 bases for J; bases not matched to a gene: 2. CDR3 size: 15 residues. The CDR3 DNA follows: TGTGCCACCAGCAGGAACAGGGGGCTGAACACTGAAGCTTTCTTT. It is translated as CATSRNRGLNTEAFF.

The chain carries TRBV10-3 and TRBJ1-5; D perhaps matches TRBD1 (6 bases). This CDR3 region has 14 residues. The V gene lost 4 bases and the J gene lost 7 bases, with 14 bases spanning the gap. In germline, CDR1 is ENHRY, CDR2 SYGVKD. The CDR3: CAISVGGAKQPQHF. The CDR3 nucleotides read TGTGCCATCAGTGTAGGGGGGGCGAAGCAGCCCCAGCATTTT.

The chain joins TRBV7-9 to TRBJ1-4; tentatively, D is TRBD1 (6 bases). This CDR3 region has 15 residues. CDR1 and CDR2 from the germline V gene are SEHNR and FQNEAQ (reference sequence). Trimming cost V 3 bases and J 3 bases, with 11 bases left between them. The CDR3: CASSLIGTSNEKLFF. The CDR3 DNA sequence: TGTGCCAGCAGCTTGATTGGGACATCTAATGAAAAACTGTTTTTT.

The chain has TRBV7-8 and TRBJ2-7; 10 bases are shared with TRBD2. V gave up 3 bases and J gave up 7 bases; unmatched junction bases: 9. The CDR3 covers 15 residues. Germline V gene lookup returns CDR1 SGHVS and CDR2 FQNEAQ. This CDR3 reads CASSLQAGGPGEQYF. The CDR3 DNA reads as TGTGCCAGCAGCTTGCAAGCGGGGGGGCCAGGGGAGCAGTACTTC.

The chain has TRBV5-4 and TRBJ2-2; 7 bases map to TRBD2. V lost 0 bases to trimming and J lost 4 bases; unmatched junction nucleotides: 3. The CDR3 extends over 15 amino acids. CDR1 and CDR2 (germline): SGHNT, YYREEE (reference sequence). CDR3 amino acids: CASSLGTRGTGELFF. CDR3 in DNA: TGTGCCAGCAGCTTGGGGACTAGGGGCACCGGGGAGCTGTTTTTT.

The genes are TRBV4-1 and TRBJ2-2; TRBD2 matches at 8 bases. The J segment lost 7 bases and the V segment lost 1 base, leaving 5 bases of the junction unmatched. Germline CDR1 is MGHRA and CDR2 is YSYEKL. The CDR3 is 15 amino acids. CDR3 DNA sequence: TGCGCCAGCAGCCAAGCACTAGCGGTTCGCGGGGAGCTGTTTTTT. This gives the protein CASSQALAVRGELFF.

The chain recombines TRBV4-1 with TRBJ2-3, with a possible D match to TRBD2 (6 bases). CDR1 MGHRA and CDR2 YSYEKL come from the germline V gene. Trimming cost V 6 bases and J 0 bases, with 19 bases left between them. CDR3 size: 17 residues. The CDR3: CASRGLTTPASTDTQYF. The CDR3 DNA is TGCGCCAGCAGGGGACTGACGACCCCCGCTAGCACAGATACGCAGTATTTT.

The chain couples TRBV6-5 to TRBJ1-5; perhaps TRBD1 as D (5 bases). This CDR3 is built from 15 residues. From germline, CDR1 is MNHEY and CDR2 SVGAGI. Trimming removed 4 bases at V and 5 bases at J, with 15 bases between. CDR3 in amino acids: CASSLSLGGDQPQHF. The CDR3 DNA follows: TGTGCCAGCAGTTTGTCGTTGGGGGGAGATCAGCCCCAGCATTTT.

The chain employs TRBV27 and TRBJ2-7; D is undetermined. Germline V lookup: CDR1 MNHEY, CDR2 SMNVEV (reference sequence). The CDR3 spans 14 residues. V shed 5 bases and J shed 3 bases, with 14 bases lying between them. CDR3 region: CASSPAVRHYEQYF. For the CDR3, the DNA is TGTGCCAGCAGTCCGGCGGTTCGCCACTACGAGCAGTACTTC.

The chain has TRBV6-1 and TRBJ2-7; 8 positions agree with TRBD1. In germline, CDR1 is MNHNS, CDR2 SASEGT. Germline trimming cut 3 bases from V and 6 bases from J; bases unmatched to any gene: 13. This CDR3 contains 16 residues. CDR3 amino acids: CASSERTVTGVGEQYF. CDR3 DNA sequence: TGTGCCAGCAGTGAGAGGACGGTGACAGGGGTCGGCGAGCAGTACTTC.

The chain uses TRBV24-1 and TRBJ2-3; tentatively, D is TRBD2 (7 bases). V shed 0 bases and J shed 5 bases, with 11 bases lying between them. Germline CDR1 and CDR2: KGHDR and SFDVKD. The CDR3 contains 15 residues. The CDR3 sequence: CATSDLGGAGDTQYF. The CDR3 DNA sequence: TGTGCCACCAGTGATTTGGGGGGGGCCGGAGATACGCAGTATTTT.

DNA of the CDR3: TGTGCCAGCAGGCGGACACTGGATAATTCACCCCTCCACTTT. Protein product: CASRRTLDNSPLHF. The J gene is TRBJ1-6, the V gene TRBV13, with D possibly being TRBD1 (5 bases). V lost 6 bases and J 5 bases, leaving 11 bases between the germline ends. This CDR3 has 14 amino acids. Germline V gives CDR1 PRHDT, CDR2 FYEKMQ (reference sequence).